The 19 T cell receptor beta chains below all came from one sample that was sequenced in a study of T cell responses to AZD1222 COVID-19 vaccine. Libraries were prepared by immunoSEQ multiplex PCR; TCRdb keeps only in-frame clonotypes and omits some of them. The repertoire holds around 170,000 clones, around 90% seen once, with around 2% in the top ten. The sequences come from peripheral blood, collected 28 days after the second AZD1222 dose. Receptor source: an adult who received the AZD1222 COVID-19 vaccine.

V usage is TRBV15 and J usage is TRBJ1-2, with D perhaps matching TRBD1 (5 bases). Trimming took 0 bases from V and 4 from J, leaving 15 bases between them. The germline V gene has CDR1 LNHNV and CDR2 YYDKDF (reference sequence). The CDR3 is 16 residues long. CDR3 sequence (DNA): TGTGCCACCAGCAGAGAGGGTCCGAAGACAGTCTATGGCTACACCTTC. Its translation is CATSREGPKTVYGYTF.

V is TRBV30 and J is TRBJ1-6; unclear D gene. Per the germline V gene, CDR1 is GTSNPN and CDR2 is SVGIG (reference sequence). The CDR3 consists of 13 residues. Trimming removed 5 bases at V and 3 bases at J, with 8 bases between. The CDR3 region is CAWGQLYNSPLHF. CDR3 nucleotide sequence: TGTGCCTGGGGCCAGCTCTATAATTCACCCCTCCACTTT.

The rearrangement links TRBV5-1 to TRBJ2-3, with 8 bases matching TRBD2. Germline assignment: CDR1 SGHRS and CDR2 YFSETQ. This CDR3 spans 16 amino acids. Trimming removed 0 bases from V and 4 bases from J; junction bases left unmatched: 7. CDR3 nucleotide sequence: TGCGCCAGCAGCTTGGGAGCCCAGGGACTAGCAGATACGCAGTATTTT. It is translated as CASSLGAQGLADTQYF.

The V call is TRBV6-5, the J call TRBJ2-7; 7 bases match TRBD2. This CDR3 is built from 12 residues. Germline CDR1 is MNHEY and CDR2 is SVGAGI. Unmatched junction bases numbered 10, after V lost 11 bases and J lost 6 bases. CDR3 protein: CAVGGGNGEQYF. The CDR3 nucleotides are TGTGCCGTTGGGGGAGGGAACGGCGAGCAGTACTTC.

This clone has only one observation. The chain links TRBV6-5 to TRBJ2-5; 9 bases match TRBD2. The germline gives CDR1 MNHEY, CDR2 SVGAGI. The CDR3 extends over 16 amino acids. With 0 bases clipped from V and 5 bases from J, the junction kept 7 bases outside the gene matches. CDR3 sequence: CASSYSTAGGYETQYF. DNA for the CDR3: TGTGCCAGCAGTTACTCGACGGCGGGGGGGTATGAGACCCAGTACTTC.

The chain employs TRBV19 and TRBJ1-1; 8 bases are shared with TRBD1. Germline V gives CDR1 LNHDA, CDR2 SQIVND (reference sequence). The V and J ends lost 4 bases and 1 base, in that order; junction bases with no gene match: 5. The CDR3 totals 15 residues. The CDR3 here is CASSRDRTTNTEAFF. CDR3 coding DNA: TGTGCCAGTAGTAGGGACAGGACTACGAACACTGAAGCTTTCTTT.

This chain uses TRBV5-1 with TRBJ2-3; TRBD2 agrees at 9 bases. The CDR3 extends over 16 amino acids. CDR1 SGHRS and CDR2 YFSETQ come from the germline V gene. The junction had 5 bases not matched to a gene; V was cut back by 0 bases and J by 3 bases. The CDR3 nucleotides read TGCGCCAGCAGCTTGGAGGGGACTAGCCGGACAGATACGCAGTATTTT. Amino acids: CASSLEGTSRTDTQYF. Drawing the rest from reference TRBV5-1 and TRBJ2-3, the complete variable domain is KAGVTQTPRYLIKTRGQQVTLSCSPISGHRSVSWYQQTPGQGLQFLFEYFSETQRNKGNFPGRFSGRQFSNSRSEMNVSTLELGDSALYLCASSLEGTSRTDTQYFGPGTRLTVL.

The V gene is TRBV3-1 (or the pseudogene TRBV3-2), the J gene TRBJ2-1; 7 nucleotides align to TRBD1. The CDR3 extends over 17 amino acids. V was clipped by 2 bases and J by 4 bases; unmatched bases: 11. CDR1 and CDR2 (germline): LGHDT, YNNKEL (reference sequence). This CDR3 is CASSQPKQGRKYNEQFF. In nucleotides, the CDR3 is TGTGCCAGCAGCCAACCGAAACAGGGGCGCAAATACAATGAGCAGTTCTTC.

This clone appeared a few times. V is TRBV6-5 and J is TRBJ2-5; D gene ambiguous. CDR1 is MNHEY and CDR2 is SVGAGI in the germline V gene. The CDR3 consists of 12 residues. Trimming left V 6 bases short and J 7 bases short, with 12 bases between. CDR3 bases: TGTGCCAGCAGCGGGCCCGCTGGGACCCAGTACTTC. Encoded protein: CASSGPAGTQYF.

V is TRBV5-3 and J is TRBJ2-5, with 14 bases lining up with TRBD2. TRBV5-3 is recorded as an ORF, its role being uncertain. The CDR3 extends over 21 amino acids. With 4 bases clipped from V and 5 bases from J, the junction kept 22 bases outside the gene matches. DNA for the CDR3: TGTGCCAGAAGCCGCAAGCTGAATCGACTAGCGGGAGGGCCAGTGAGGGAGACCCAGTACTTC. It translates to CARSRKLNRLAGGPVRETQYF.

The genes are TRBV4-3 and TRBJ1-4; weak D call: TRBD1 (5 bases). CDR1 and CDR2 from the germline V gene are LGHNA and YSLEER. The CDR3 loop spans 18 amino acids. V lost 3 bases and J 7 bases, leaving 24 bases between the germline ends. In DNA, the CDR3 is TGCGCCAGCAGCCAGTCTAGGATCATTACGATTGACAGTGAAAAACTGTTTTTT. Its protein is CASSQSRIITIDSEKLFF.

This clone was picked up a small number of times. The rearrangement joins TRBV3-1 (or the pseudogene TRBV3-2) to TRBJ2-7; tentatively, D is TRBD1 or TRBD2 (5 bases each). Deletions cut 5 bases from V and 0 bases from J, with 17 bases between. The germline V gene encodes CDR1 LGHDT and CDR2 YNNKEL (reference sequence). The CDR3 covers 16 residues. CDR3 residues: CASSVMGRANSYEQYF. The DNA of the CDR3 is TGTGCCAGCAGCGTCATGGGGCGGGCAAACTCCTACGAGCAGTACTTC.

The chain carries TRBV6-5 and TRBJ1-1; TRBD1 matches at 7 bases. The CDR3 is 13 amino acids. V dropped 6 bases and J dropped 8; count of bases not matched to a gene: 9. Germline values: CDR1 MNHEY, CDR2 SVGAGI. The chain's CDR3 is CASRTPMTGEAFF. The CDR3 region has the DNA TGTGCCAGCAGGACCCCTATGACAGGGGAAGCTTTCTTT.

The CDR3 nucleotides read TGCGCCAGCAGCCAGGACAGGGCCATGAACACTGGTGAAGCTTTCTTT. Encoded protein: CASSQDRAMNTGEAFF. This sequence joins TRBV4-3 and TRBJ1-1; TRBD1 aligns across 8 bases. This CDR3 spans 16 amino acids. Losses at the gene ends were 3 bases for V and 7 bases for J; bases not matched to a gene: 13. Germline values: CDR1 LGHNA, CDR2 YSLEER.

V usage is TRBV2 and J usage is TRBJ1-2; D uncertain. Trimming stripped 3 bases from V and 6 bases from J, with 14 bases between. Germline lookup yields CDR1 SNHLY and CDR2 FYNNEI. The CDR3 contains 14 residues. The CDR3: CASSDELLLDGYTF. Written as DNA, the CDR3 is TGTGCCAGCAGTGATGAGCTCCTCTTGGATGGCTACACCTTC. Filled out from reference TRBV2 and TRBJ1-2, the complete variable domain reads EPEVTQTPSHQVTQMGQEVILRCVPISNHLYFYWYRQILGQKVEFLVSFYNNEISEKSEIFDDQFSVERPDGSNFTLKIRSTKLEDSAMYFCASSDELLLDGYTFGSGTRLTVV.

The chain recombines TRBV27 with TRBJ2-2; 8 bases are a match to TRBD2. This CDR3 contains 15 residues. The germline CDR1 and CDR2 sequences are MNHEY and SMNVEV (reference sequence). With V trimmed by 5 bases and J by 1 base, 3 bases remained unmatched. The CDR3 is CASSPLAENTGELFF. CDR3 sequence (DNA): TGTGCCAGCAGTCCACTAGCGGAGAACACCGGGGAGCTGTTTTTT.

CDR3 loop: CASSWDYLNEQFF. The CDR3 DNA reads TGTGCCAGCAGCTGGGACTACCTTAATGAGCAGTTCTTC. The chain has TRBV7-3 and TRBJ2-1; TRBD2 agrees at 7 bases. CDR3 length equals 13 residues. V was pared by 4 bases and J by 7 bases, with 4 bases of the junction left unmatched. CDR1 SGHTA and CDR2 FQGTGA come from the germline V gene.

The chain links TRBV30 to TRBJ2-7; D ambiguous. The CDR3 extends over 11 amino acids. CDR1 is GTSNPN and CDR2 is SVGIG in the germline V gene (reference sequence). V dropped 4 bases and J dropped 2 bases, with 6 bases sitting between them. In DNA, the CDR3 is TGTGCCTGGAAGTATACCTACGAGCAGTACTTC. Residues: CAWKYTYEQYF.

This chain joins TRBV25-1 and TRBJ2-2; 12 bases map to TRBD2. Looked up from germline, CDR1 is MGHDK and CDR2 is SYGVNS. The CDR3 contains 17 residues. The V and J ends lost 7 bases and 6 bases, in that order; junction bases with no gene match: 12. This chain's CDR3 is CASTRTSGNRRAGELFF. Written as DNA, the CDR3 is TGTGCCAGCACGCGGACTAGCGGGAATCGACGGGCCGGGGAGCTGTTTTTT.